A selection of T cell receptor beta chains follows, all from one sample in a study of control samples from healthy donors and cancer patients. TCRdb's copy holds only in-frame clones and misses some; the assay was immunoSEQ multiplex PCR. The sample lists 90,000 to 100,000 clones, about 80% occurring once. Sequenced: blood. The receptor set was obtained from a woman in her 30s in good health. Both conserved end residues are part of each CDR3. The D gene is left open where the match is weak. The listing skips clone size in some rows; elsewhere it reads once, few, many or a size class.

cdr3_length | clone_size | j_call | v_call | d_call | cdr3_aa | cdr3_nt
16 | - | TRBJ2-5 | TRBV5-1 | TRBD2 | CASSSQPSGGEETQYF | TGCGCCAGCAGCTCTCAGCCTAGCGGGGGGGAAGAGACCCAGTACTTC
19 | - | TRBJ1-5 | TRBV2 | TRBD1 | CASSERVGAGGLSNQPQHF | TGTGCCAGCAGTGAAAGGGTCGGGGCAGGGGGTTTGAGCAATCAGCCCCAGCATTTT
14 | - | TRBJ2-1 | TRBV24-1 | TRBD2 | CATSDGGTSNEQFF | TGTGCCACCAGTGACGGGGGGACGTCGAATGAGCAGTTCTTC
17 | - | TRBJ1-5 | TRBV19 | - | CASSIRPGSGSNQPQHF | TGTGCCAGTAGTATACGCCCGGGGTCGGGGAGCAATCAGCCCCAGCATTTT
15 | - | TRBJ1-4 | TRBV5-1 | - | CASSMSWGLNEKLFF | TGCGCCAGCAGCATGTCGTGGGGCCTAAATGAAAAACTGTTTTTT
13 | - | TRBJ2-3 | TRBV9 | - | CASSVEGSDTQYF | TGTGCCAGCAGCGTAGAAGGCTCAGATACGCAGTATTTT
14 | few | TRBJ2-1 | TRBV2 | TRBD2 | CASSVGGGYNEQFF | TGTGCCAGCAGTGTAGGCGGGGGGTACAATGAGCAGTTCTTC
13 | - | TRBJ2-7 | TRBV5-6 | - | CASSLVYSYEQYF | TGTGCCAGCAGCTTGGTTTACAGCTACGAGCAGTACTTC
18 | - | TRBJ1-5 | TRBV6-2/TRBV6-3 | - | CASSQSQGTLYSNQPQHF | TGTGCCAGCAGTCAATCTCAGGGAACCCTTTATAGCAATCAGCCCCAGCATTTT
17 | - | TRBJ2-2 | TRBV27 | TRBD2 | CASSLWGGGLNTGELFF | TGTGCCAGCAGTTTATGGGGCGGGGGGCTAAACACCGGGGAGCTGTTTTTT
16 | - | TRBJ2-5 | TRBV5-1 | TRBD2 | CASSLGSGGYQETQYF | TGCGCCAGCAGCTTGGGTAGCGGGGGGTACCAAGAGACCCAGTACTTC
14 | - | TRBJ2-6 | TRBV27 | - | CASASPSGANVLTF | TGTGCCAGCGCATCTCCCTCTGGGGCCAACGTCCTGACTTTC
16 | - | TRBJ2-7 | TRBV18 | - | CASSPFGQQPSYEQYF | TGTGCCAGCTCACCATTCGGACAGCAGCCTTCCTACGAGCAGTACTTC
14 | - | TRBJ2-1 | TRBV2 | TRBD1 | CASEPGQGLDEQFF | TGTGCCAGTGAACCGGGACAGGGACTCGATGAGCAGTTCTTC
14 | - | TRBJ1-6 | TRBV16 | - | CASSLQTQNPPLHF | TGTGCCAGCAGCCTGCAGACCCAGAACCCTCCCCTCCACTTT
13 | few | TRBJ2-5 | TRBV6-2/TRBV6-3 | - | CASSRGMQETQYF | TGTGCCAGCAGTCGAGGAATGCAAGAGACCCAGTACTTC
13 | - | TRBJ1-5 | TRBV2 | - | CASREDRYQPQHF | TGTGCCAGCAGAGAGGACAGATATCAGCCCCAGCATTTT
12 | - | TRBJ2-3 | TRBV2 | - | CASSPDGNTQYF | TGTGCCAGCAGCCCTGATGGTAATACGCAGTATTTT
12 | - | TRBJ2-5 | TRBV10-3 | - | CAISGQGETQYF | TGTGCCATCAGTGGACAAGGGGAGACCCAGTACTTC
14 | few | TRBJ1-1 | TRBV10-3 | TRBD1 | CAIRGTGGNTEAFF | TGTGCCATCAGAGGGACAGGGGGGAACACTGAAGCTTTCTTT
13 | - | TRBJ1-2 | TRBV18 | TRBD1 | CASSPNRGDGYTF | TGTGCCAGCTCACCAAACAGGGGAGACGGCTACACCTTC
14 | few | TRBJ2-7 | TRBV5-5 | TRBD1 | CASSFSQGAYEQYF | TGTGCCAGCAGCTTTAGCCAGGGGGCCTACGAGCAGTACTTC
15 | - | TRBJ1-1 | TRBV5-1 | TRBD1 | CASSLGETGGTEAFF | TGCGCCAGCAGCTTGGGAGAGACAGGGGGTACTGAAGCTTTCTTT
16 | - | TRBJ2-1 | TRBV6-5 | - | CASSYSGGTHYNEQFF | TGTGCCAGCAGTTACTCTGGTGGGACTCACTACAATGAGCAGTTCTTC
14 | - | TRBJ2-7 | TRBV19 | - | CASSIGTAPYEQYF | TGTGCCAGTAGTATAGGGACAGCCCCCTACGAGCAGTACTTC
14 | - | TRBJ2-2 | TRBV9 | TRBD1 | CASSRTGVTGELFF | TGTGCCAGCAGCCGGACAGGGGTCACCGGGGAGCTGTTTTTT
11 | - | TRBJ2-2 | TRBV27 | - | CASRRNGELFF | TGTGCCAGCAGGAGGAACGGGGAGCTGTTTTTT
11 | - | TRBJ1-2 | TRBV19 | - | CATGQGNGYTF | TGTGCGACCGGGCAGGGGAACGGCTACACCTTC
15 | - | TRBJ1-2 | TRBV10-3 | - | CAISVLADGLSGYTF | TGTGCCATCAGTGTCCTAGCGGACGGCCTAAGCGGCTACACCTTC
13 | - | TRBJ2-3 | TRBV7-3 | - | CASSLPGTDTQYF | TGTGCCAGCAGCTTACCGGGCACAGATACGCAGTATTTT
14 | - | TRBJ2-7 | TRBV5-1 | - | CASSSIGGYHEQYF | TGCGCCAGCAGCTCAATCGGGGGTTACCACGAGCAGTACTTC
16 | - | TRBJ2-7 | TRBV19 | TRBD1 | CASSIGRDSRSYEQYF | TGTGCCAGTAGTATAGGCCGGGACAGTCGCTCCTACGAGCAGTACTTC
13 | once | TRBJ1-2 | TRBV6-5 | TRBD1 | CASSPDRGQGYTF | TGTGCCAGCAGTCCCGACAGGGGTCAGGGCTACACCTTC
14 | few | TRBJ1-1 | TRBV13 | TRBD1 | CASSWGQGGTEAFF | TGTGCCAGCAGCTGGGGACAGGGGGGTACTGAAGCTTTCTTT
14 | - | TRBJ1-1 | TRBV18 | - | CASSPRMADTEAFF | TGTGCCAGCTCACCAAGGATGGCGGACACTGAAGCTTTCTTT
11 | - | TRBJ2-3 | TRBV12-3/TRBV12-4 | - | CASSYVDTQYF | TGTGCCAGCAGTTATGTGGATACGCAGTATTTT
14 | - | TRBJ2-7 | TRBV9 | - | CASSVGVGAYEQYF | TGTGCCAGCAGCGTAGGGGTTGGAGCCTACGAGCAGTACTTC
17 | - | TRBJ1-5 | TRBV20-1 | - | CSAGGRGGAFSNQPQHF | TGCAGTGCTGGTGGCCGGGGGGGGGCGTTTAGCAATCAGCCCCAGCATTTT
13 | - | TRBJ1-1 | TRBV29-1 | TRBD1 | CSVDGQGWTEAFF | TGCAGCGTTGATGGACAGGGTTGGACTGAAGCTTTCTTT
15 | - | TRBJ2-3 | TRBV5-4 | - | CASSTRQRYTDTQYF | TGTGCCAGCAGCACTAGACAGCGGTACACAGATACGCAGTATTTT
15 | - | TRBJ1-2 | TRBV7-8 | - | CASTLEGSRNYGYTF | TGTGCCAGCACCTTGGAGGGCAGTCGAAACTATGGCTACACCTTC
15 | - | TRBJ2-1 | TRBV7-6 | TRBD1 | CASSRPGQGLNEQFF | TGTGCCAGCAGCCGTCCGGGACAGGGACTCAATGAGCAGTTCTTC
17 | - | TRBJ2-7 | TRBV29-1 | - | CSFKKGGGQGSSYEQYF | TGCAGCTTCAAAAAAGGGGGTGGCCAGGGGAGCTCCTACGAGCAGTACTTC
14 | few | TRBJ1-1 | TRBV5-1 | - | CASSLEGWDTEAFF | TGCGCCAGCAGCTTGGAGGGGTGGGACACTGAAGCTTTCTTT
16 | once | TRBJ1-5 | TRBV15 | TRBD1 | CATSRLTGGNNQPQHF | TGTGCCACCAGCAGACTAACAGGGGGCAACAATCAGCCCCAGCATTTT
15 | - | TRBJ2-1 | TRBV30 | TRBD2 | CASSSAGQTYNEQFF | TGTGCCTCCAGTTCAGCGGGGCAAACCTACAATGAGCAGTTCTTC
14 | few | TRBJ1-2 | TRBV19 | - | CASSVQAGTYGYTF | TGTGCCAGTAGTGTCCAGGCAGGGACCTATGGCTACACCTTC
16 | - | TRBJ2-7 | TRBV15 | TRBD1 | CATSKPDRGNPYEQYF | TGTGCCACCAGCAAACCCGACAGGGGCAACCCCTACGAGCAGTACTTC
15 | - | TRBJ1-6 | TRBV6-6 | - | CASRIDQGPGSPLHF | TGTGCCAGCAGGATCGATCAGGGTCCAGGCTCACCCCTCCACTTT
15 | - | TRBJ1-1 | TRBV6-2/TRBV6-3 | - | CASSYDNRMNTEAFF | TGTGCCAGCAGTTACGATAACAGAATGAACACTGAAGCTTTCTTT
14 | - | TRBJ1-1 | TRBV6-6 | - | CASRYGEQNTEAFF | TGTGCCAGCAGGTACGGAGAGCAGAACACTGAAGCTTTCTTT
15 | - | TRBJ1-5 | TRBV5-1 | - | CASRIGTGLGQPQHF | TGCGCCAGCAGGATCGGGACGGGATTGGGTCAGCCCCAGCATTTT
15 | few | TRBJ2-7 | TRBV11-2 | - | CASSLSGTYDYEQYF | TGTGCCAGCAGCCTCTCGGGGACTTACGACTACGAGCAGTACTTC